The present T cell receptor beta chain was sequenced within a study of CD8+CD57+ T cells in acquired aplastic anemia. Study-level information: When averaged, DNA from sorted CD4+ and CD8+ cells came to around 3.4 ug.

TCR beta VDJ and CDR3 profiles were obtained from a genomic DNA template. A single record per CDR3 protein comes from TCRdb applying MiXCR to the reads. The repertoire consists of 450,000 to 600,000 distinct CDR3 sequences, with 25% to 40% occurring once and the leading ten covering approximately 0.82%. The study's findings and limits: With respect to CD8+ Simpson's diversity, patients and controls did not differ significantly. The same twenty-nine CD8+ CDR3 sequences occurred in patients and in controls.

By flow cytometry, patients selected for sequencing had shown an expansion of CD8+CD57+ cells. This clonotype showed up just a few times. Its target is unknown. Looked up from germline, CDR1 is DFQATT and CDR2 is SNEGSKA (reference sequence). V was cut by 3 bases and J by 6 bases, with 13 bases left in between. The CDR3 runs 13 residues. The gene calls are TRBV20-1 and TRBJ2-3; D gene uncertain. The sequence was collected from a human donor with aplastic anemia. The sample comprised sorted CD4+, CD8+, or CD8+CD57+ T cells (not recorded which) from PBMCs. CDR3 bases: TGCAGTGCTAGTTCCAGCGCTTTTGATACGCAGTATTTT. It codes for CSASSSAFDTQYF.